This T cell receptor (beta chain) comes out of a study of T cells expressing NK-cell markers. From the 5' RACE reads, TCRdb lists one entry per CDR3 protein and no DNA. The listing records roughly 390,000 distinct CDR3 sequences. Germline V gene sequence: CDR1 SNHLY, CDR2 FYNNEI. The CDR3 contains 17 residues. About this clonotype: Its antigen is unidentified.

Study findings and constraints: One observes that, in several donors, these clonotypes were also the leading ones within the CD3+CD56-NKG2C+ fraction. Of the CD8+ T cells in 5 to 7 donors, roughly 1.0-7.0% belonged to dominant NKG2C+ clonotypes.

The sequence came from a woman aged 50 to 60 in good health. V gene TRBV2 combines with J gene TRBJ2-3; TCRdb calls TRBD1, which cannot be checked without DNA. The sequencing sample was made of blood T cells: a sorted CD56 or NKG2C T cell subset, CD4+ or CD8+ T cells, or bulk PBMC T cells (not recorded which). The CDR3: CASSERRGTGRRDTQYF.